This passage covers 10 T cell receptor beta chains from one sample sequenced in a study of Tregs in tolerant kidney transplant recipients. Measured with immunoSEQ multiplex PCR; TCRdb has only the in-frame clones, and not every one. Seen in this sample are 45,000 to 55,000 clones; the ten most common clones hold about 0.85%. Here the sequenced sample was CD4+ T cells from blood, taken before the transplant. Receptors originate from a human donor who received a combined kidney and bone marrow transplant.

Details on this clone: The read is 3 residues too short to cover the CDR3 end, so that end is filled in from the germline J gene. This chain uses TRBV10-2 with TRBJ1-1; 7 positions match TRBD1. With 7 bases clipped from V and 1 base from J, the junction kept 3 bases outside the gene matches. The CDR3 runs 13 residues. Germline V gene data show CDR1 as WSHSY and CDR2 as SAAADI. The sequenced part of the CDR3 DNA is TGCGCCAGCAAAGACAGGGCGAACACTGAA. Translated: CASKDRANTE. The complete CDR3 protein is CASKDRANTEAFF.

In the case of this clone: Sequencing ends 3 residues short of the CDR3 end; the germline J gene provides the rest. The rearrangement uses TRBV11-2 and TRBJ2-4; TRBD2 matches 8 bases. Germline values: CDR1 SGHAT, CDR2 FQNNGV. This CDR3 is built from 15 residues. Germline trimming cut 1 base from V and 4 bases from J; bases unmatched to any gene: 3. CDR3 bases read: TGTGCCAGCAGCTTAGGAGCGGGAGAAAAAAACATT. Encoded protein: CASSLGAGEKNI. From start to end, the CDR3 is CASSLGAGEKNIQYF.

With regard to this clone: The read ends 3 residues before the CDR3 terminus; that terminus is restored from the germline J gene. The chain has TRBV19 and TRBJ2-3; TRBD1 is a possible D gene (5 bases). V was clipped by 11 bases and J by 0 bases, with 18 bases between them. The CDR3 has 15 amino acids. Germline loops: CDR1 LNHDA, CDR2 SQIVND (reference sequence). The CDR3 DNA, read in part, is TGTGCCTCCAAGGATAGGGGTACTAGCACAGATACG. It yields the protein CASKDRGTSTDT. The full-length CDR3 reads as CASKDRGTSTDTQYF.

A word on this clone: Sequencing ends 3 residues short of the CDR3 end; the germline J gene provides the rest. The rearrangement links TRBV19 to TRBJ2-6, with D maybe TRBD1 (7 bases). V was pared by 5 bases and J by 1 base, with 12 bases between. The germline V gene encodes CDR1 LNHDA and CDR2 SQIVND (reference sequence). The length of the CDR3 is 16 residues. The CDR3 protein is CASSLRGASGANVLTF. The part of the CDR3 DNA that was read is TGTGCCAGTAGTCTCAGGGGGGCATCTGGGGCCAACGTC.

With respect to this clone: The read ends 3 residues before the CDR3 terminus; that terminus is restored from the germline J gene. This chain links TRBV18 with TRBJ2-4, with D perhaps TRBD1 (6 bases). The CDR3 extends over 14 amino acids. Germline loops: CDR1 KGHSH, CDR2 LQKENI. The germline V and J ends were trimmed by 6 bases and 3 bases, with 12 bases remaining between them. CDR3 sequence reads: CASSADSLKNIQYF. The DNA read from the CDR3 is TGTGCCAGCTCCGCGGACAGTCTCAAAAACATT.

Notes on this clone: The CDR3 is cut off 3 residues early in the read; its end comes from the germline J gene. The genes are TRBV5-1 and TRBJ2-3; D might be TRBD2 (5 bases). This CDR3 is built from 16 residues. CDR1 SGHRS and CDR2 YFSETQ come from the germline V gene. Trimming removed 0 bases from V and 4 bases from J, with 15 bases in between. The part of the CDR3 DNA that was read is TGCGCCAGCAGCTTGGCGGCTAGCAGTAGATCAGATACG. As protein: CASSLAASSRSDT. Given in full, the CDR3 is CASSLAASSRSDTQYF. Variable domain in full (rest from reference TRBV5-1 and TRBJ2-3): KAGVTQTPRYLIKTRGQQVTLSCSPISGHRSVSWYQQTPGQGLQFLFEYFSETQRNKGNFPGRFSGRQFSNSRSEMNVSTLELGDSALYLCASSLAASSRSDTQYFGPGTRLTVL.

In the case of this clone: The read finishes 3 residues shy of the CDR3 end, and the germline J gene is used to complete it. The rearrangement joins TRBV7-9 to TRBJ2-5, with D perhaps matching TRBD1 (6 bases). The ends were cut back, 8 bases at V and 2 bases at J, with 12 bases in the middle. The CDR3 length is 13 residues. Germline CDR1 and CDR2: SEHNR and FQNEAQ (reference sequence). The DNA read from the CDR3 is TGTGCCAGCGGCCGGGACATACAAGAGACC. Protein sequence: CASGRDIQET. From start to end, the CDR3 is CASGRDIQETQYF.

The sequenced part of the CDR3 DNA is TGCGCCAGCAGCTCGACAGGGCCCTCCTACGAG. Protein sequence: CASSSTGPSYE. The CDR3 as a whole reads CASSSTGPSYEQYF. The chain combines TRBV5-1 with TRBJ2-7, with TRBD1 matching over 7 bases. The CDR3 end falls 3 residues outside the read, so it is completed with the germline J gene. There are 14 residues in the CDR3. From germline, CDR1 is SGHRS and CDR2 YFSETQ. Germline trimming cut 3 bases from V and 0 bases from J; bases unmatched to any gene: 3.

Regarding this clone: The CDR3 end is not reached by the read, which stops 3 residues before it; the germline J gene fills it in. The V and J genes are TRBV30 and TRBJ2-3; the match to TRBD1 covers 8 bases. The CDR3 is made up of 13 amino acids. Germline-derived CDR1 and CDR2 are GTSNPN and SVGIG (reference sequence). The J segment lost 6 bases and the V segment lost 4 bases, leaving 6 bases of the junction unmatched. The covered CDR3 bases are TGTGCCTGGACTCAGGGGGCCGCCGATACG. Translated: CAWTQGAADT. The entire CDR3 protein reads CAWTQGAADTQYF.

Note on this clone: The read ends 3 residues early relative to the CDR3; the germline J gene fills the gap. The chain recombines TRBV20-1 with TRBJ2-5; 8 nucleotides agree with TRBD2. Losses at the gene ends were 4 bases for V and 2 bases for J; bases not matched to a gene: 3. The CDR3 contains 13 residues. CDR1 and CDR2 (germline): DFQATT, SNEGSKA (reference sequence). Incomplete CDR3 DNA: TGCAGTGCTATTAGCGGGGTGCAAGAGACC. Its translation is CSAISGVQET. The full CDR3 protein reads CSAISGVQETQYF.